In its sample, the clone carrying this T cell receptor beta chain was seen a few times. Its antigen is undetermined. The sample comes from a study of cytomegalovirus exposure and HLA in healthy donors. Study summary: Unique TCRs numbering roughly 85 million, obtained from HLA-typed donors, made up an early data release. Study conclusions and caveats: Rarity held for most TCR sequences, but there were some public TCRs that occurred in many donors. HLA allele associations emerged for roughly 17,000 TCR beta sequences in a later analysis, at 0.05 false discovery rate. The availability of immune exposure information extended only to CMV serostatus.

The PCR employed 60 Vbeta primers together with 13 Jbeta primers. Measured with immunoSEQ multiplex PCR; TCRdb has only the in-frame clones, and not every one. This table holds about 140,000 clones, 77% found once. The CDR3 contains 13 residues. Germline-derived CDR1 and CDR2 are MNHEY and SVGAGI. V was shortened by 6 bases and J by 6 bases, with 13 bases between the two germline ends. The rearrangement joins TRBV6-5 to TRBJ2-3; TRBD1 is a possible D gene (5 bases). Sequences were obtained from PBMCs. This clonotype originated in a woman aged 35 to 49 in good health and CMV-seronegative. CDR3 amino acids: CASRTWGRDTQYF. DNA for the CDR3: TGTGCCAGCAGAACATGGGGCCGGGATACGCAGTATTTT.